A single sample is the source of the 14 T cell receptor beta chains below, sequenced in a study of blood T cell repertoires in COVID-19 (dated by TCRdb to the early 2020s). The library was produced with the immunoSEQ multiplex PCR assay. Sourced from immuneACCESS, this table was stored by TCRdb with only in-frame sequences that have V and J called. A share of the clones is absent; for the studies checked, an unresolved V gene accounts for under half, and the remainder has no known explanation. For this sample the table gives about 50,000 clones, of which approximately 88% were detected only once. Clones ranked in the top ten supply approximately 12% of the sample. The sequenced material came from peripheral blood. Receptors originate from a human donor with active COVID-19. The donor label of this sample is uncertain.

The chain recombines TRBV7-2 with TRBJ1-1; no definite D call. The V gene's germline CDR1 is SGHTA and CDR2 FQGNSA. The CDR3 spans 11 residues. V lost 4 bases and J lost 10, with 10 bases in between. For the CDR3, the DNA is TGTGCCAGCAGCTCCCGGGATGTAGCTTTCTTT. It is translated as CASSSRDVAFF.

The chain couples TRBV19 to TRBJ2-1; 12 nucleotides match TRBD2. The J segment lost 3 bases and the V segment lost 4 bases, leaving 1 base of the junction unmatched. The CDR3 runs to 15 residues. Germline lookup yields CDR1 LNHDA and CDR2 SQIVND (reference sequence). Here the CDR3 reads CASSTSGGVYNEQFF. DNA of the CDR3: TGTGCCAGTAGTACTAGCGGGGGGGTCTACAATGAGCAGTTCTTC. The variable domain in full, with the rest retrieved from reference TRBV19 and TRBJ2-1, is DGGITQSPKYLFRKEGQNVTLSCEQNLNHDAMYWYRQDPGQGLRLIYYSQIVNDFQKGDIAEGYSVSREKKESFPLTVTSAQKNPTAFYLCASSTSGGVYNEQFFGPGTRLTVL.

Comments on this clone: Relative to the germline gene, one junction end is altered; a read error may explain this. This sequence joins TRBV3-1 (or the pseudogene TRBV3-2) and TRBJ1-2; D not certain. CDR3 size: 12 residues. Germline-derived CDR1 and CDR2 are LGHDT and YNNKEL (reference sequence). CDR3 nucleotide sequence: TGTGCCAGCAGCCAAGATAGTGGCAGGCGCTACTTC. Translated: CASSQDSGRRYF.

The chain employs TRBV9 and TRBJ2-5; 13 nucleotides line up with TRBD2. Germline lookup yields CDR1 SGDLS and CDR2 YYNGEE. V lost 4 bases, J lost 5 bases, and 5 bases stayed unmatched. CDR3 size: 15 residues. CDR3 sequence: CASSPGTSGTETQYF. The CDR3 DNA sequence: TGTGCCAGCAGCCCGGGGACTAGCGGGACGGAGACCCAGTACTTC.

This sequence joins TRBV2 and TRBJ1-6, with D possibly TRBD1 on 6 matching bases. CDR3 length: 14 amino acids. V was pared by 3 bases and J by 3 bases, with 6 bases between. CDR1 SNHLY and CDR2 FYNNEI come from the germline V gene. The CDR3 DNA reads TGTGCCAGCAGTGAGGACAGCTATAATTCACCCCTCCACTTT. It codes for CASSEDSYNSPLHF. The complete variable domain, with remaining parts taken from reference TRBV2 and TRBJ1-6, reads EPEVTQTPSHQVTQMGQEVILRCVPISNHLYFYWYRQILGQKVEFLVSFYNNEISEKSEIFDDQFSVERPDGSNFTLKIRSTKLEDSAMYFCASSEDSYNSPLHFGNGTRLTVT.

The chain has TRBV5-1 and TRBJ2-1; D is unresolved. The CDR3 totals 15 residues. The V end was cut by 0 bases, the J end by 3 bases, with 10 bases between. CDR1 is SGHRS, CDR2 YFSETQ, per germline. Here the CDR3 DNA reads TGCGCCAGCAGCTTGGACCGACTGGACTACAATGAGCAGTTCTTC. Translation: CASSLDRLDYNEQFF.

The J gene is TRBJ2-6, the V gene TRBV28; D not resolved. The CDR3 is 15 residues long. Germline loops: CDR1 MDHEN, CDR2 SYDVKM. Trimming cost V 3 bases and J 0 bases, with 6 bases left between them. CDR3 coding DNA: TGTGCCAGCAGTTTCTCAGGCTCTGGGGCCAACGTCCTGACTTTC. Translation: CASSFSGSGANVLTF.

The V gene is TRBV5-4, the J gene TRBJ2-1; tentative D call: TRBD1 (6 bases). The CDR3 has 14 residues. Deletions cut 2 bases from V and 11 bases from J, with 17 bases between. Germline assignment: CDR1 SGHNT and CDR2 YYREEE (reference sequence). CDR3 nucleotides: TGTGCCAGCAGCTTAGGCAGGGGCGTGAGAAAGCAGTTCTTC. It is translated as CASSLGRGVRKQFF. Full variable domain (missing parts from reference TRBV5-4 and TRBJ2-1): ETGVTQSPTHLIKTRGQQVTLRCSSQSGHNTVSWYQQALGQGPQFIFQYYREEENGRGNFPPRFSGLQFPNYSSELNVNALELDDSALYLCASSLGRGVRKQFFGPGTRLTVL.

The rearrangement joins TRBV18 to TRBJ2-7; possible D gene TRBD1, 6 bases. Per germline, CDR1 KGHSH and CDR2 LQKENI. The CDR3 runs to 12 residues. The germline V and J ends were trimmed by 6 bases and 4 bases, with 10 bases remaining between them. The chain's CDR3 is CASSPDRYEQYF. CDR3 DNA: TGTGCCAGCTCGCCCGACAGGTACGAGCAGTACTTC.

V and J are TRBV28 and TRBJ1-5, with 8 bases aligning to TRBD1. The CDR3 contains 15 residues. CDR1 is MDHEN, CDR2 SYDVKM, per germline. The V gene end was trimmed by 6 bases and the J gene end by 0 bases; junction bases not matched to a gene: 4. The CDR3 bases are TGTGCCAGCAGGACAGGGGTCTCTAGCAATCAGCCCCAGCATTTT. This codes for CASRTGVSSNQPQHF.

In DNA, the CDR3 is TGCGCCAGCAGCCAAGGACGTGGGGGGGGCGGATATGGCTACACCTTC. The encoded protein is CASSQGRGGGGYGYTF. The chain couples TRBV4-1 to TRBJ1-2; D is perhaps TRBD1 (6 bases). This CDR3 comprises 16 residues. V was shortened by 1 base and J by 5 bases, with 17 bases between the two germline ends. Germline V CDR1 and CDR2: MGHRA, YSYEKL.

The V gene is TRBV27, the J gene TRBJ2-3, with 9 bases matching TRBD2. The V and J ends lost 7 bases and 5 bases, in that order; junction bases with no gene match: 10. The CDR3 is 15 amino acids. The germline V gene has CDR1 MNHEY and CDR2 SMNVEV (reference sequence). The CDR3 DNA reads TGTGCCAGCATTCCTTGGGCGGGAGGGATAGATACGCAGTATTTT. Translation: CASIPWAGGIDTQYF.

In the case of this clone: This may stem from a read error, because a much larger clone lies one nucleotide away. Other DNA sequences in this sample translate to the same CDR3. The chain recombines TRBV10-3 with TRBJ2-7; TRBD2 matches at 8 bases. This CDR3 is built from 14 residues. Germline CDR1 reads ENHRY; CDR2 reads SYGVKD. CDR3 loop: CAIGGAGLSYEQYF. The CDR3 nucleotides read TGCGCCATCGGGGGGGCGGGGCTCTCCTACGAGCAGTACTTC.

The rearrangement links TRBV9 to TRBJ2-1, with 10 bases that match TRBD1. With V trimmed by 2 bases and J by 2 bases, 4 bases remained unmatched. The CDR3 runs 16 residues. The germline V gene encodes CDR1 SGDLS and CDR2 YYNGEE. This CDR3 reads CASSVLTGGAYNEQFF. The CDR3 region has the DNA TGTGCCAGCAGCGTGCTGACAGGGGGCGCCTACAATGAGCAGTTCTTC.